The clone carrying this TCR beta chain was counted at least ten times. This sample is drawn from a study of early T cells in non-severe SARS-CoV-2 infection. In the library, individual cDNA molecules carried attached unique molecular identifiers. TCRdb ran MiXCR on the 5' RACE reads and lists one entry per CDR3 protein. The table shows tens of thousands of distinct CDR3 sequences, with 9% to 10% occurring only once. CDR1 and CDR2 (germline): SEHNR, FQNEAQ (reference sequence). J lost 3 bases, V lost 5 bases, and 3 bases had no gene match. This CDR3 spans 13 amino acids. The TCR comes from an adult who was a healthcare worker with PCR-confirmed SARS-CoV-2 infection or an uninfected control (not recorded which). The material sequenced was whole blood, taken at baseline. The rearrangement links TRBV7-9 to TRBJ2-7, with 8 bases that match TRBD1. The CDR3 is CASSPTGVYEQYF. DNA for the CDR3: TGTGCCAGCAGCCCGACAGGGGTCTACGAGCAGTACTTC.